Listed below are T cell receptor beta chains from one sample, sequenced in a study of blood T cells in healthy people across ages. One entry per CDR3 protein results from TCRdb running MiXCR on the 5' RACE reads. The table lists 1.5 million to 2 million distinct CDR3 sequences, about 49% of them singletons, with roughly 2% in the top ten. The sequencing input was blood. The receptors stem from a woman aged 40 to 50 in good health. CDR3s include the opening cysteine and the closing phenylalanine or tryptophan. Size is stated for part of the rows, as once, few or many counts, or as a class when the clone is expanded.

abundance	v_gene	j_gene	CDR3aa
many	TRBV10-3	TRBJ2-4	CAISESNRGQYF
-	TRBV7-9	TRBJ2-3	CASSLGRGGTYTQYF
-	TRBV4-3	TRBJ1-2	CASRRSRQAYGYTF
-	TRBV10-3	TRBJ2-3	CAISRQGPPDTQYF
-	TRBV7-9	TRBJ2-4	CASSPLGSTGGTKNFQYF
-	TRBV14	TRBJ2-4	CASSHRATGWRRGNEQYF
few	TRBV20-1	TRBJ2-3	CSASAGLRIDTQYF
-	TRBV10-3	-	CAISESMTSGGDEEGETQYF
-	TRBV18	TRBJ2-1	CASSPKGGGEQFF
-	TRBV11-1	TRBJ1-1	CASSLHRGRAEAFF
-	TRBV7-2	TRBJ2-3	CASSNSRDTQYF
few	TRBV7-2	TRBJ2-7	CASSSTHLYEQYF
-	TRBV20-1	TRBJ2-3	CSAYVPHASTDTQYF
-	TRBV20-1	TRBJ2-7	CSASKQEYYEQYF
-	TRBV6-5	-	CASSSTGTPKNYEQYF
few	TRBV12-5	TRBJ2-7	CASGFNPRKLRVAEQYF
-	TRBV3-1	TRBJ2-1	CASSHRQGRGELDEQFF
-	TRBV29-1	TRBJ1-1	CSVERPGTLEAFF
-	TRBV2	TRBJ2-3	CASSRGSVGDTQYF
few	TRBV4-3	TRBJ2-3	CASSQEAGTGTQYF
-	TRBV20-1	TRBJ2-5	CSAREERGWETQYF
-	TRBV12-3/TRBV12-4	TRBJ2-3	CTSSRQGDTDTQYF
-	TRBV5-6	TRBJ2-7	CASSLYRTGLYEQYF
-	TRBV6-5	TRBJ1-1	CASSPTGTAYTEAFF
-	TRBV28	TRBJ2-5	CASSLWRQDQETQYF
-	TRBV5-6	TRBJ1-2	CASSLVFFRDLSNYGYTF
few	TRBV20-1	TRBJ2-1	CSAWVGRGPADQFF
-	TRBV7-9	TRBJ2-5	CASSFRGAGEETQYF
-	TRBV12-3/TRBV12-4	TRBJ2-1	CASRLGEINEQFF
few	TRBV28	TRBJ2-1	CASSSSTGDSYNEQFF
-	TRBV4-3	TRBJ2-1	CASSQGARGGAHEQFF
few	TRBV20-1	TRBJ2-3	CSARVSWASGGVTDTQYF
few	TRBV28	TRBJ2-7	CASSGPDRASYEQYF
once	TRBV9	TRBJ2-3	CASSPRGGGAVNTQYF
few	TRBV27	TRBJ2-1	CASSITGIGEQFF
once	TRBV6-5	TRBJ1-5	CASSQERKLRPQHF